This T cell receptor beta chain came from a study of OX40 agonist ivuxolimab in advanced cancers. Study-level background: Recorded diagnoses for dose-escalation patients were hepatocellular carcinoma, melanoma, renal cell or head and neck cancer. Age averaged around 58 years (range roughly 23 to 79), and 82.7% were male.

With autoimmune disease history or systemic immunosuppression, patients were excluded. The CDR3 totals 15 residues. In germline, CDR1 is SGHDN, CDR2 FVKESK. V shed 5 bases and J 5 bases; nucleotides not matched to a gene: 5. Assay: immunoSEQ multiplex PCR; the TCRdb copy retains only in-frame clones and omits some. The sample consists of tens of thousands of clones, over 75% of them appearing once. The sample consisted of CD4+ or CD8+ T cells sorted from blood, taken in a trial of the OX40 agonist ivuxolimab. The chain combines TRBV14 with TRBJ2-5; TRBD2 matches 13 bases. This sequence originates from an adult with an advanced solid tumor such as melanoma, head and neck, liver or kidney cancer. In DNA, the CDR3 is TGTGCCAGCAGCATCGGACTAGCGGGAGCCGAGACCCAGTACTTC. It is translated as CASSIGLAGAETQYF.